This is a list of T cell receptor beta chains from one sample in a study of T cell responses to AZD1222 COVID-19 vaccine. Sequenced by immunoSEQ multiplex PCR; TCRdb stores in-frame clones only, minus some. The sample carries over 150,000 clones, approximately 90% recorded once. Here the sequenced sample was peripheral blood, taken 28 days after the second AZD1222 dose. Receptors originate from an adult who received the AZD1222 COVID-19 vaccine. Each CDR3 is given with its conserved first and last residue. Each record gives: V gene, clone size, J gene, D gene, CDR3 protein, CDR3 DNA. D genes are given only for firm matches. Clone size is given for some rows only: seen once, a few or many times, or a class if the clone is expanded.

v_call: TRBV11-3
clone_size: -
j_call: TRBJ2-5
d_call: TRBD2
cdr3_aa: CASSLGVAGEETQYF
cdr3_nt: TGTGCCAGCAGCTTAGGAGTAGCGGGAGAAGAGACCCAGTACTTC

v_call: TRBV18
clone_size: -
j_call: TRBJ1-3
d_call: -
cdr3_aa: CASSPLDTIYF
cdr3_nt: TGTGCCAGCTCACCACTTGACACCATATATTTT

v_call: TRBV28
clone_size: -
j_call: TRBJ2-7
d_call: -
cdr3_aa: CASSPSGGVGNEQYF
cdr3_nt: TGTGCCAGCAGTCCCTCGGGGGGCGTCGGGAACGAGCAGTACTTC

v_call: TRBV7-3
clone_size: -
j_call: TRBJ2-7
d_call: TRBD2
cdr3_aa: CASSSIPGLAYEQYF
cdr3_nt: TGTGCCAGCAGCAGCATACCGGGACTAGCGTACGAGCAGTACTTC

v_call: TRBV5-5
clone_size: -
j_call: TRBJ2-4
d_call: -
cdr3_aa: CASFTGAKNIQYF
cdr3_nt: TGTGCCAGCTTTACCGGAGCCAAAAACATTCAGTACTTC

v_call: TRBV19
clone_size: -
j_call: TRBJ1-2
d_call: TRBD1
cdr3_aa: CASSLDRGYYDYTF
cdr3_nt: TGTGCCAGTAGTCTTGACAGGGGCTACTACGACTACACCTTC

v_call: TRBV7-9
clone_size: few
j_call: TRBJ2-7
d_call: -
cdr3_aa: CASSLVGNLLYEQYF
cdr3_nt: TGTGCCAGCAGCTTAGTGGGTAATCTCCTATACGAGCAGTACTTC

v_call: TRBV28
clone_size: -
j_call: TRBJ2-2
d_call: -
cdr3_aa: CASSPRGGRELFF
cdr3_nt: TGTGCCAGCAGCCCCCGAGGCGGCCGGGAGCTGTTTTTT

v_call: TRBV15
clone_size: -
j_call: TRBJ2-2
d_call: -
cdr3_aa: CATSRRGELFF
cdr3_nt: TGTGCCACCAGCAGGAGGGGGGAGCTGTTTTTT

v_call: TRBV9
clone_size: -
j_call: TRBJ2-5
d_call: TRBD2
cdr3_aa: CASSYLAGAETQYF
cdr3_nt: TGTGCCAGCAGCTATCTTGCGGGAGCTGAGACCCAGTACTTC

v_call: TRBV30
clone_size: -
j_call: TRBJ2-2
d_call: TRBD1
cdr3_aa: CAWSVRGGETTGELFF
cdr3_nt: TGTGCCTGGAGTGTTAGAGGGGGCGAGACCACCGGGGAGCTGTTTTTT

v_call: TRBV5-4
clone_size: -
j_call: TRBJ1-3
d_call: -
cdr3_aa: CASSSGQSLNTIYF
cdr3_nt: TGTGCCAGCAGCTCAGGACAGAGCTTAAACACCATATATTTT

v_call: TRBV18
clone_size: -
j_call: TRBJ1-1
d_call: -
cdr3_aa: CASSPPTRGGTEAFF
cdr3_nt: TGTGCCAGCTCACCACCGACAAGGGGGGGGACTGAAGCTTTCTTT

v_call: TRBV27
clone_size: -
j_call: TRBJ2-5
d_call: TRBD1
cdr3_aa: CASSFLGRGREETQYF
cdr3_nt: TGTGCCAGCAGTTTTCTTGGCAGGGGGCGTGAGGAGACCCAGTACTTC

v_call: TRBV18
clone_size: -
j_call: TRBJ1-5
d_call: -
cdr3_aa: CASSPGWGSGQPQHF
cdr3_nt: TGTGCCAGCTCACCAGGGTGGGGATCGGGTCAGCCCCAGCATTTT

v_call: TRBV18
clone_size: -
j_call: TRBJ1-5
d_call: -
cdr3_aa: CASSPPGPRQLPHF
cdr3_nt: TGTGCCAGCTCACCACCCGGGCCCCGACAGCTCCCGCATTTT

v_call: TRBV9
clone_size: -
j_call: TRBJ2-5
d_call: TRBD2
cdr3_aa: CASSAAGGGETQYF
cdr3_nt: TGTGCCAGCAGCGCAGCGGGAGGTGGAGAGACCCAGTACTTC

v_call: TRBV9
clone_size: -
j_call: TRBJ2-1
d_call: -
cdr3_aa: CASGFDYNEQFF
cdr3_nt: TGTGCCAGCGGATTTGACTACAATGAGCAGTTCTTC

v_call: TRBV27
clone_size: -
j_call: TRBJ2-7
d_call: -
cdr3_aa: CASSLGAISSYEQYF
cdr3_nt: TGTGCCAGCAGTTTGGGGGCCATCAGCTCCTACGAGCAGTACTTC